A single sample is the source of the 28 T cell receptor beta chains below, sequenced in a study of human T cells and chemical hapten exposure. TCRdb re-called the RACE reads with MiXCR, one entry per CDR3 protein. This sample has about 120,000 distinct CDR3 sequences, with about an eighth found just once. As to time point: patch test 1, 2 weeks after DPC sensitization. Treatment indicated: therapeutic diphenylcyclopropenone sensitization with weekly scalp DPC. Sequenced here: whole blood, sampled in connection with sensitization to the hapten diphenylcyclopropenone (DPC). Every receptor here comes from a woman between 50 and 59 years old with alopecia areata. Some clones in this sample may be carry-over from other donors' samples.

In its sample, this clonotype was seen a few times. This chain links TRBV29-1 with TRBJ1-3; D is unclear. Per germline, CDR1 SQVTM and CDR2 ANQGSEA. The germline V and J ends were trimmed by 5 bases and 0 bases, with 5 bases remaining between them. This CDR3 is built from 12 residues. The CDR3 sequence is CSVSPSGNTIYF. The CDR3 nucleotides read TGCAGCGTTTCGCCCTCTGGAAACACCATATATTTT.

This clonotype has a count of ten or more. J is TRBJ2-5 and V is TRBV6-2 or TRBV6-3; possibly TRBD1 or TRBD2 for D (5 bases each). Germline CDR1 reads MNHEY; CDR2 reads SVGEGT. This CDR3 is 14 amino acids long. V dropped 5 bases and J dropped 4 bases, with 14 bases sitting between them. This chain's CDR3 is CASSRGVRPETQYF. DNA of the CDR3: TGTGCCAGCAGTCGAGGGGTCCGGCCAGAGACCCAGTACTTC.

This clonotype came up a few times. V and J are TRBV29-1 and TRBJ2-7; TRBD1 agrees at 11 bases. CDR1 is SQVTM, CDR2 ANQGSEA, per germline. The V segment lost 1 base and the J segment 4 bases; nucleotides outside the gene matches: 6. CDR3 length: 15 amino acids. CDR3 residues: CSVEGRDRGLYEQYF. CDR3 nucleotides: TGCAGCGTTGAAGGACGGGACAGGGGGTTATACGAGCAGTACTTC.

The CDR3 loop is CASSDSNYGYTF. CDR3 DNA: TGTGCCAGCAGCGACAGTAACTATGGCTACACCTTC. The chain is built from TRBV6-5 and TRBJ1-2, with a tentative D call TRBD1 (5 bases). The germline V and J ends were trimmed by 6 bases and 1 base, with 6 bases remaining between them. The CDR3 spans 12 residues. Germline values: CDR1 MNHEY, CDR2 SVGAGI.

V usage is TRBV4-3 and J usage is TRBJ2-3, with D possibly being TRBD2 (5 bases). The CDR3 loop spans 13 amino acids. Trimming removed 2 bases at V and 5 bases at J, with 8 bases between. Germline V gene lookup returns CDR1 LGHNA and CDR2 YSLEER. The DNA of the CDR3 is TGCGCCAGCAGCCAATCTAGCCTAGATACGCAGTATTTT. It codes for CASSQSSLDTQYF.

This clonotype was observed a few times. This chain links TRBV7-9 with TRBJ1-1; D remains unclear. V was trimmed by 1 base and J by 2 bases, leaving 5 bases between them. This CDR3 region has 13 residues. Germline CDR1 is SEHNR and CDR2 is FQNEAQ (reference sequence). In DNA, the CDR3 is TGTGCCAGCAGCTTAGGAACCAACACTGAAGCTTTCTTT. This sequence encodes CASSLGTNTEAFF.

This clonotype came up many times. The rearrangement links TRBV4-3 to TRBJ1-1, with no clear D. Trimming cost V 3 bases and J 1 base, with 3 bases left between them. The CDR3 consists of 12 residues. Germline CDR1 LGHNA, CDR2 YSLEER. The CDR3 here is CASSHPNTEAFF. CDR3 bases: TGCGCCAGCAGCCACCCGAACACTGAAGCTTTCTTT.

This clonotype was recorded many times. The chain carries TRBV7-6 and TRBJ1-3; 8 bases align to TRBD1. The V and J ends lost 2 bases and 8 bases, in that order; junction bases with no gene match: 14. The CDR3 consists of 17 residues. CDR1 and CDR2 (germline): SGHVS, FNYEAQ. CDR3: CASSLLGAGQGGYTIYF. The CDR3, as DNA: TGTGCCAGCAGCTTATTAGGCGCCGGACAGGGAGGTTACACCATATATTTT.

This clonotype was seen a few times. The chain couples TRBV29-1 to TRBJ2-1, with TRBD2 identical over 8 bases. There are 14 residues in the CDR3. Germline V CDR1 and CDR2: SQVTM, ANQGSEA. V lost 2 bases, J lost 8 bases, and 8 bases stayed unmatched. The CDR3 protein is CSVETLAGLDEQFF. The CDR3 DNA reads TGCAGCGTTGAAACCCTAGCGGGTCTGGATGAGCAGTTCTTC.

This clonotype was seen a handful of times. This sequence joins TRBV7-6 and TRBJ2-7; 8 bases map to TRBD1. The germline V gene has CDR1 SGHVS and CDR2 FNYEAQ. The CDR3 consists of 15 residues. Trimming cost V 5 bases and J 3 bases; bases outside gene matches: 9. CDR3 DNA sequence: TGTGCCAGCAGCATCTCGACAGGGGCAGTCTACGAGCAGTACTTC. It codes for CASSISTGAVYEQYF. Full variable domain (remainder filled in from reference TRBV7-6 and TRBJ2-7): GAGVSQSPRYKVTKRGQDVALRCDPISGHVSLYWYRQALGQGPEFLTYFNYEAQQDKSGLPNDRFSAERPEGSISTLTIQRTEQRDSAMYRCASSISTGAVYEQYFGPGTRLTVT.

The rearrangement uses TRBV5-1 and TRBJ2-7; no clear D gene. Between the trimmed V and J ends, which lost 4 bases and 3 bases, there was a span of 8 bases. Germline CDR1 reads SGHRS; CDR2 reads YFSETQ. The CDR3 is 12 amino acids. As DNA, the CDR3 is TGCGCCAGCAGCCCCGACTTCTACGAGCAGTACTTC. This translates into CASSPDFYEQYF. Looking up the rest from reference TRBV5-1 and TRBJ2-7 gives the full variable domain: KAGVTQTPRYLIKTRGQQVTLSCSPISGHRSVSWYQQTPGQGLQFLFEYFSETQRNKGNFPGRFSGRQFSNSRSEMNVSTLELGDSALYLCASSPDFYEQYFGPGTRLTVT.

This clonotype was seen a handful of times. As DNA, the CDR3 is TGTGCCAGCAGCTCGAGGGCCCGGGGTGATACGCAGTATTTT. Its translation is CASSSRARGDTQYF. The chain uses TRBV11-2 and TRBJ2-3, with D perhaps matching TRBD2 (5 bases). Per germline, CDR1 SGHAT and CDR2 FQNNGV. V was shortened by 4 bases and J by 6 bases, with 14 bases between the two germline ends. The CDR3 runs 14 residues.

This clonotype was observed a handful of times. This CDR3 reads CASSVESAGELFF. The DNA of the CDR3 is TGTGCCAGCAGCGTAGAATCGGCCGGGGAGCTGTTTTTT. V and J are TRBV9 and TRBJ2-2; no definite D call. The germline V and J ends were trimmed by 0 bases and 6 bases, with 6 bases remaining between them. The germline gives CDR1 SGDLS, CDR2 YYNGEE. The CDR3 length is 13 residues.

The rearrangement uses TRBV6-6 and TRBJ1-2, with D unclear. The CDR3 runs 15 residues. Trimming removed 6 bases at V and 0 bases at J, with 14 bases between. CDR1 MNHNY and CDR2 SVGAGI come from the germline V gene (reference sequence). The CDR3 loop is CASREGLGANYGYTF. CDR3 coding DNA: TGTGCCAGCAGGGAAGGACTGGGAGCTAACTATGGCTACACCTTC.

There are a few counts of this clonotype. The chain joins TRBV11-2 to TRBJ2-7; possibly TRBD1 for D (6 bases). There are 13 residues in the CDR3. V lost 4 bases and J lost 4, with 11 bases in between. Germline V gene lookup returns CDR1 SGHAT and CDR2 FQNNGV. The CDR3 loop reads CASSWGTPYEQYF. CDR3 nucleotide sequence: TGTGCCAGCAGCTGGGGGACACCATACGAGCAGTACTTC.

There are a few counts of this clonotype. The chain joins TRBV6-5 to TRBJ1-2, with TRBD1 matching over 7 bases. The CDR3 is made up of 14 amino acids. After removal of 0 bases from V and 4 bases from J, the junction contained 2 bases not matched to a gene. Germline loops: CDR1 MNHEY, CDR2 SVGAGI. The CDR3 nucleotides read TGTGCCAGCAGTTACTCCGGGACAGCCTATGGCTACACCTTC. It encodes CASSYSGTAYGYTF.

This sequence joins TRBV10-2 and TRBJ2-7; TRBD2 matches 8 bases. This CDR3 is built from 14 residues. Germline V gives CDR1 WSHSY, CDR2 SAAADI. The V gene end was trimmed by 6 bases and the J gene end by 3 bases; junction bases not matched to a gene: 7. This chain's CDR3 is CASRQAGDIYEQYF. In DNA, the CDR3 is TGCGCCAGCAGGCAAGCGGGGGATATCTACGAGCAGTACTTC.

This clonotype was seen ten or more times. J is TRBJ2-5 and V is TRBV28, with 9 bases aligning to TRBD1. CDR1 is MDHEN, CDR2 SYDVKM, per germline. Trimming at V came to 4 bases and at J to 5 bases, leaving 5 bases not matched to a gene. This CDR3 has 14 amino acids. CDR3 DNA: TGTGCCAGCAGTTCACAGGGGGCGAGTGAGACCCAGTACTTC. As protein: CASSSQGASETQYF.

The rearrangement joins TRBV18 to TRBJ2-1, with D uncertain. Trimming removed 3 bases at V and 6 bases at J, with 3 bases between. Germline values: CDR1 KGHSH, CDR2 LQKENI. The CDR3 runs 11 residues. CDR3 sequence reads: CASSPGNEQFF. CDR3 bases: TGTGCCAGCTCACCGGGCAATGAGCAGTTCTTC.

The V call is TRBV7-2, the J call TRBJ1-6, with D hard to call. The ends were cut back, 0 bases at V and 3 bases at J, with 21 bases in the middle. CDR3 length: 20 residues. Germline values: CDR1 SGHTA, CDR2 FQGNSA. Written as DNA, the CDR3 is TGTGCCAGCAGCTTAGCGACCTATCCCGTCCGACCGGACTATAATTCACCCCTCCACTTT. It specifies CASSLATYPVRPDYNSPLHF.

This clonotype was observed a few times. The CDR3 spells CASSLRATNEKLFF. The CDR3 DNA is TGTGCCAGCAGTCTCAGGGCAACTAATGAAAAACTGTTTTTT. The J gene is TRBJ1-4, the V gene TRBV6-5, with D maybe TRBD1 (5 bases). CDR1 and CDR2 from the germline V gene are MNHEY and SVGAGI. The length of the CDR3 is 14 residues. Trimming shortened V by 5 bases and J by 0 bases, and 7 bases separated the two germline ends.

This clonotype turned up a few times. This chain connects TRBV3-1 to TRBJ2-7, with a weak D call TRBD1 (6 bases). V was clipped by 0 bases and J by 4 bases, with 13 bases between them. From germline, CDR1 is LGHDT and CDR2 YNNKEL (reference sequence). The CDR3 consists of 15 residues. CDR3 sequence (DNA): TGTGCCAGCAGCCAAGAGGGGGCCGGGTATTACGAGCAGTACTTC. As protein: CASSQEGAGYYEQYF.

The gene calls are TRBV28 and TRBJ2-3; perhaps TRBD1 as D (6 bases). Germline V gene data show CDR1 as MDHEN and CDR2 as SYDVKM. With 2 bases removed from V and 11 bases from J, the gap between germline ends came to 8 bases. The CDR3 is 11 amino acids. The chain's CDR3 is CASSLNREQYF. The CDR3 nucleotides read TGTGCCAGCAGTTTAAACAGGGAGCAGTATTTT.

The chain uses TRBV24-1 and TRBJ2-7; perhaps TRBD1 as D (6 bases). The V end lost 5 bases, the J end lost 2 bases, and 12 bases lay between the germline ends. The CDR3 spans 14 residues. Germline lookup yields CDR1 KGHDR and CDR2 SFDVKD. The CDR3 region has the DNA TGTGCCACCAGTGGGAACAGGGATACCTACGAGCAGTACTTC. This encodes CATSGNRDTYEQYF.

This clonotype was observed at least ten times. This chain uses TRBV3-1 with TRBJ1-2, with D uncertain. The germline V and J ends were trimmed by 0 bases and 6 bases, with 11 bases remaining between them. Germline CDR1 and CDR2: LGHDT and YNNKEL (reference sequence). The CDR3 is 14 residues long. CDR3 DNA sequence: TGTGCCAGCAGCCAAGAGGCCGGGCCTGATGGCTACACCTTC. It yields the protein CASSQEAGPDGYTF.

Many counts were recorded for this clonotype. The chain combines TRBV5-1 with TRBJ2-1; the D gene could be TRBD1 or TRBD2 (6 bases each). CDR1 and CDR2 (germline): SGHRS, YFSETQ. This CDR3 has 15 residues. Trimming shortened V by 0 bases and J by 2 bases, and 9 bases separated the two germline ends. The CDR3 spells CASSLEGGTYNEQFF. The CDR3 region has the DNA TGCGCCAGCAGCTTGGAAGGGGGGACCTACAATGAGCAGTTCTTC. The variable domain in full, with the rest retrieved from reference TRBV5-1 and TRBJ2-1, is KAGVTQTPRYLIKTRGQQVTLSCSPISGHRSVSWYQQTPGQGLQFLFEYFSETQRNKGNFPGRFSGRQFSNSRSEMNVSTLELGDSALYLCASSLEGGTYNEQFFGPGTRLTVL.

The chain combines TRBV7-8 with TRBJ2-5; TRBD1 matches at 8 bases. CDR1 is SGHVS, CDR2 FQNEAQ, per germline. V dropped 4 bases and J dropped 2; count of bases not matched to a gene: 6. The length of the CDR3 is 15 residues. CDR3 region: CASSSDGTGQETQYF. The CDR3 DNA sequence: TGTGCCAGCAGCTCTGACGGGACAGGTCAAGAGACCCAGTACTTC.

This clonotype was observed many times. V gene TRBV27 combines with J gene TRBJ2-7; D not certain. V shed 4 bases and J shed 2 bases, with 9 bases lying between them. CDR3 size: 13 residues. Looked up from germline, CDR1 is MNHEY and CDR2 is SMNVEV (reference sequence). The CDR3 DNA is TGTGCCAGCAGTTACCGGCAAGCCTACGAGCAGTACTTC. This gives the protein CASSYRQAYEQYF.